These 21 T cell receptor beta chains were all obtained from the same sample, sequenced in a study of Ad26.COV2.S vaccination and SARS-CoV-2 variants. The method was immunoSEQ multiplex PCR; TCRdb's version includes in-frame clones alone and lacks a portion of them. The sample yields around 370,000 clones, roughly 94% seen once. The sample in question was peripheral blood, obtained after recovery from COVID-19. These receptors were taken from a human donor who had recovered from COVID-19.

The CDR3 loop reads CASSPRGQRSGNTIYF. Here the CDR3 DNA reads TGTGCCAGCAGCCCGAGGGGACAACGCTCTGGAAACACCATATATTTT. The J gene is TRBJ1-3, the V gene TRBV7-2, with D perhaps TRBD1 (6 bases). Germline assignment: CDR1 SGHTA and CDR2 FQGNSA. The CDR3 is 16 residues long. V dropped 5 bases and J dropped 0 bases, with 14 bases sitting between them.

The chain links TRBV7-2 to TRBJ2-7, with a tentative D call TRBD2 (5 bases). This CDR3 region has 13 residues. Germline V gene lookup returns CDR1 SGHTA and CDR2 FQGNSA. V was cut by 5 bases and J by 3 bases, with 11 bases left in between. The chain's CDR3 is CASSLSSFYEQYF. The CDR3 nucleotides are TGTGCCAGCAGCCTATCTAGCTTCTACGAGCAGTACTTC.

The gene calls are TRBV6-5 and TRBJ2-6; D is ambiguous. This CDR3 contains 14 residues. Germline lookup yields CDR1 MNHEY and CDR2 SVGAGI. Trimming cost V 4 bases and J 2 bases, with 6 bases left between them. The CDR3 is CASSSTPGANVLTF. Written as DNA, the CDR3 is TGTGCCAGCAGTTCTACACCTGGGGCCAACGTCCTGACTTTC.

This chain joins TRBV4-1 and TRBJ1-1, with D unresolved. Germline assignment: CDR1 MGHRA and CDR2 YSYEKL. The CDR3 is made up of 13 amino acids. Deletions cut 2 bases from V and 7 bases from J, with 11 bases between. Here the CDR3 reads CASSQREGGEAFF. The CDR3 region has the DNA TGCGCCAGCAGCCAACGGGAAGGAGGTGAAGCTTTCTTT.

The chain combines TRBV2 with TRBJ2-2; D remains unclear. This CDR3 is built from 15 residues. Germline V gene lookup returns CDR1 SNHLY and CDR2 FYNNEI. V lost 5 bases to trimming and J lost 1 base, with 11 bases between them. In DNA, the CDR3 is TGTGCCAGCAGTTCTGCCCCGGGGAACACCGGGGAGCTGTTTTTT. Encoded protein: CASSSAPGNTGELFF.

This chain uses TRBV29-1 with TRBJ1-2; a possible D gene is TRBD1 (6 bases). V shed 4 bases and J shed 2 bases, with 26 bases lying between them. This CDR3 has 18 residues. In germline, CDR1 is SQVTM, CDR2 ANQGSEA. DNA of the CDR3: TGCAGCGTTGCCCTTCCCTCTGGTAATGGACAGCGAAACTATGGCTACACCTTC. Translating it yields CSVALPSGNGQRNYGYTF.

The gene calls are TRBV3-1 (or the pseudogene TRBV3-2) and TRBJ1-1; D gene unclear. Germline-derived CDR1 and CDR2 are LGHDT and YNNKEL (reference sequence). The V gene lost 4 bases and the J gene lost 7 bases, with 13 bases spanning the gap. This CDR3 region has 13 residues. CDR3 in DNA: TGTGCCAGCAGCCTTTCAATCGTAAGTGAAGCTTTCTTT. Amino acid sequence: CASSLSIVSEAFF.

The V gene is TRBV7-9, the J gene TRBJ1-1; the match to TRBD1 covers 9 bases. Germline V gene lookup returns CDR1 SEHNR and CDR2 FQNEAQ (reference sequence). This CDR3 has 16 residues. The V segment lost 6 bases and the J segment 0 bases; nucleotides outside the gene matches: 8. The CDR3 coding sequence is TGTGCCAGCAGGGGGACAGGGCGGACCATGAACACTGAAGCTTTCTTT. Its protein is CASRGTGRTMNTEAFF.

This clone was detected once. CDR3 sequence (DNA): TGCAGCGTTGAAGACAGGGAGGGGGGTGAAAAACTGTTTTTT. This codes for CSVEDREGGEKLFF. The chain employs TRBV29-1 and TRBJ1-4, with a tentative D call TRBD1 (6 bases). Per germline, CDR1 SQVTM and CDR2 ANQGSEA. Trimming took 0 bases from V and 7 from J, leaving 12 bases between them. This CDR3 comprises 14 residues.

The chain is built from TRBV6-2 or TRBV6-3 and TRBJ2-7; 9 bases map to TRBD2. The V and J ends lost 0 bases and 0 bases, in that order; junction bases with no gene match: 6. Germline CDR1 and CDR2: MNHEY and SVGEGT. The CDR3 sequence is 17 residues long. The CDR3 nucleotides are TGTGCCAGCAGTTACTCCGGCGGGGGGGCCCACTCCTACGAGCAGTACTTC. Protein: CASSYSGGGAHSYEQYF.

The rearrangement joins TRBV18 to TRBJ1-1, with D possibly being TRBD1 (6 bases). The germline gives CDR1 KGHSH, CDR2 LQKENI. Trimming took 3 bases from V and 0 from J, leaving 11 bases between them. The CDR3 covers 15 residues. In nucleotides, the CDR3 is TGTGCCAGCTCACCCCCGGGACACATGAACACTGAAGCTTTCTTT. It specifies CASSPPGHMNTEAFF.

The V call is TRBV29-1, the J call TRBJ1-1, with D possibly being TRBD1 (5 bases). The CDR3 contains 17 residues. Trimming cost V 7 bases and J 4 bases, with 28 bases left between them. The germline V gene encodes CDR1 SQVTM and CDR2 ANQGSEA. The CDR3 DNA reads TGCAGCGCTCGGGAGCCGGTGGGGCGTCAAAGGGGCACTGAAGCTTTCTTT. Protein product: CSAREPVGRQRGTEAFF.

V gene TRBV9 combines with J gene TRBJ2-7, with TRBD1 matching 8 bases. The germline CDR1 and CDR2 sequences are SGDLS and YYNGEE. This CDR3 spans 14 amino acids. V trimming: 0 bases; J trimming: 6 bases; junction bases outside the gene matches: 5. CDR3 residues: CASSVAPGGGEQYF. The CDR3 DNA reads TGTGCCAGCAGCGTAGCTCCAGGGGGCGGCGAGCAGTACTTC.

This clone was counted only a few times. V and J are TRBV4-1 and TRBJ1-6; TRBD1 might be the D (5 bases). CDR1 and CDR2 from the germline V gene are MGHRA and YSYEKL. Trimming removed 0 bases from V and 9 bases from J, with 15 bases in between. This CDR3 spans 16 amino acids. The CDR3 nucleotides read TGCGCCAGCAGCCAAGATCGCGGGCAGGGAAGTTCACCCCTCCACTTT. Protein sequence: CASSQDRGQGSSPLHF.

This clone was observed many times. The genes are TRBV13 and TRBJ1-3; unclear D gene. Trimming left V 5 bases short and J 0 bases short, with 17 bases between. Germline V lookup: CDR1 PRHDT, CDR2 FYEKMQ (reference sequence). This CDR3 region has 17 residues. This chain's CDR3 is CASSPPLGESSGNTIYF. CDR3 in DNA: TGTGCCAGCAGCCCCCCTCTTGGGGAGAGCTCTGGAAACACCATATATTTT.

The DNA for the CDR3 is TGTGCCAGCTCCGCCGGGACAGGGGCTGTAGAGGAAGCTTTCTTT. Translation gives CASSAGTGAVEEAFF. The rearrangement uses TRBV18 and TRBJ1-1; 10 bases are shared with TRBD1. Per germline, CDR1 KGHSH and CDR2 LQKENI. V lost 6 bases and J lost 8; bases outside the gene matches: 12. The CDR3 sequence is 15 residues long.

The genes are TRBV7-6 and TRBJ2-2, with 7 bases identical to TRBD1. V dropped 3 bases and J dropped 1; count of bases not matched to a gene: 2. This CDR3 comprises 15 residues. CDR1 and CDR2 (germline): SGHVS, FNYEAQ. The DNA for the CDR3 is TGTGCCAGCAGCTTTTCAGGGGGGAACACCGGGGAGCTGTTTTTT. Amino acids: CASSFSGGNTGELFF.

The genes are TRBV27 and TRBJ2-2, with D possibly called TRBD1 or TRBD2 (6 bases each). Germline values: CDR1 MNHEY, CDR2 SMNVEV (reference sequence). The CDR3 has 17 residues. V was trimmed by 2 bases and J by 5 bases, leaving 18 bases between them. CDR3 in DNA: TGTGCCAGCAGTTTAGCAATAGGGGGGCTGGAGACCGGGGAGCTGTTTTTT. Translated, it gives CASSLAIGGLETGELFF.

This rearrangement joins TRBV7-9 to TRBJ1-1, with 10 bases identical to TRBD1. V lost 3 bases and J lost 4; bases outside the gene matches: 2. The CDR3 consists of 14 residues. Germline CDR1 SEHNR, CDR2 FQNEAQ (reference sequence). The CDR3 DNA reads TGTGCCAGCAGCTTCGACAGGGGGCCCACTGAAGCTTTCTTT. It yields the protein CASSFDRGPTEAFF. Filled out from reference TRBV7-9 and TRBJ1-1, the complete variable domain reads DTGVSQNPRHKITKRGQNVTFRCDPISEHNRLYWYRQTLGQGPEFLTYFQNEAQLEKSRLLSDRFSAERPKGSFSTLEIQRTEQGDSAMYLCASSFDRGPTEAFFGQGTRLTVV.

This chain connects TRBV4-1 to TRBJ2-5, with TRBD2 matching over 12 bases. Germline values: CDR1 MGHRA, CDR2 YSYEKL. The V and J ends lost 0 bases and 7 bases, in that order; junction bases with no gene match: 9. The CDR3 has 17 residues. The CDR3 nucleotides read TGCGCCAGCAGCCAAGATTTGCCTAGCGGGGGGGCGGGGACCCAGTACTTC. Translating gives CASSQDLPSGGAGTQYF.

The V and J genes are TRBV18 and TRBJ1-4; D remains unclear. In germline, CDR1 is KGHSH, CDR2 LQKENI. The CDR3 totals 19 residues. V was shortened by 3 bases and J by 7 bases, with 27 bases between the two germline ends. The DNA for the CDR3 is TGTGCCAGCTCACCCCGTCCGGGTGGCGGTGGCTCGGGGAGTGAAAAACTGTTTTTT. Translated: CASSPRPGGGGSGSEKLFF.